The rows below give T cell receptor beta chains drawn from one sample of a study of tumor-infiltrating lymphocytes in primary liver carcinoma. TCRdb re-called the multiplex PCR reads with MiXCR, one entry per CDR3 protein. The data contain around 210,000 distinct CDR3 sequences, almost 65% of them singletons. The sample taken for sequencing was peripheral blood. The receptors were gathered from a woman aged 55-69 years with primary liver carcinoma and hepatitis B virus infection. Each CDR3 is given with its conserved first and last residue. Fields, in order: J gene, D gene, V gene, clone size, CDR3 protein, CDR3 DNA. D genes are given only for firm matches. Not all rows give a size; the values are once, few, many and, for expanded clones, a class.

>TRBJ2-2|NA|TRBV6-5|NA
CASSRSISIGELFF
TGTGCCAGCAGCCGCTCTATATCCATCGGGGAGCTGTTTTTT
>TRBJ2-1|NA|TRBV5-5|many
CASSPYGDSQAEQFF
TGTGCCAGCAGCCCCTACGGGGACTCCCAGGCTGAGCAGTTCTTC
>TRBJ1-1|NA|TRBV10-3|many
CAIGSGNTEAFF
TGTGCCATTGGATCGGGGAACACTGAAGCTTTCTTT
>TRBJ1-4|NA|TRBV7-9|NA
CANSLVGRTTNEKLFF
TGTGCCAACAGCTTAGTCGGCAGGACAACTAATGAAAAACTGTTTTTT
>TRBJ2-4|TRBD2|TRBV6-2/TRBV6-3|NA
CASKLAGGNIQCF
TGTGCCAGTAAGCTAGCGGGGGGGAACATTCAGTGCTTC
>TRBJ2-1|NA|TRBV6-5|NA
CASSEVRTKTF
TGTGCCAGCAGTGAGGTCAGGACTAAGACCTTC
>TRBJ2-1|NA|TRBV6-5|NA
CAGSLTRIYNEQFF
TGTGCCGGCAGCCTCACGCGGATATATAATGAGCAGTTCTTC
>TRBJ2-3|TRBD1|TRBV28|NA
CASSWGQGFTDTRYF
TGTGCCAGCAGTTGGGGACAGGGCTTCACAGATACGCGGTATTTT
>TRBJ2-6|NA|TRBV11-2|NA
CARSSREVGGANVLTF
TGTGCCAGGAGCAGCAGGGAAGTCGGGGGGGCCAACGTCCTGACTTTC
>TRBJ2-5|NA|TRBV6-1|NA
CASSVSGAETQYF
TGTGCCAGCAGTGTAAGCGGTGCAGAGACCCAATACTTC
>TRBJ2-7|TRBD2|TRBV11-2|NA
CASGLDGGEVYEQYF
TGTGCCAGTGGCTTAGATGGGGGGGAGGTCTACGAGCAGTACTTC
>TRBJ2-2|NA|TRBV10-2|medium-sized
CASSDRTTGELFF
TGCGCCAGCAGTGACCGTACCACCGGGGAGCTGTTTTTT
>TRBJ2-3|NA|TRBV11-2|medium-sized
CASSSGLSVDTQYF
TGTGCCAGCAGCTCCGGGCTTAGCGTAGATACGCAGTATTTT
>TRBJ2-7|TRBD1|TRBV10-3|NA
CAISPASGTGIHEQYF
TGTGCTATCAGTCCCGCCTCCGGGACAGGAATCCACGAGCAGTACTTC
>TRBJ2-7|NA|TRBV4-1|NA
CASSQNSSSVYEHYF
TGCGCCAGCAGCCAAAATTCGTCCTCCGTTTACGAGCATTACTTC
>TRBJ2-1|NA|TRBV11-2|NA
CAISLGPSNEQSF
TGTGCCATCAGCTTAGGCCCGTCCAATGAGCAGTCCTTC
>TRBJ1-6|TRBD1|TRBV7-9|few
CASSLASGTAYNSPLHF
TGTGCCAGCAGCTTAGCCTCCGGGACAGCATATAATTCACCCCTCCACTTT
>TRBJ2-3|TRBD2|TRBV6-1|NA
CASSARTSGGFGMQYF
TGTGCCAGCAGTGCCCGGACTAGCGGGGGGTTCGGGATGCAGTATTTT
>TRBJ2-7|TRBD1|TRBV6-1|many
CASAPGQGPYEQYF
TGTGCCAGTGCCCCGGGACAGGGACCGTACGAGCAGTACTTC
>TRBJ2-7|TRBD1|TRBV6-2/TRBV6-3|NA
CASSYYGQGPYGQYF
TGTGCCAGCAGTTATTATGGACAGGGTCCCTACGGGCAGTACTTC
>TRBJ1-1|TRBD1|TRBV18|NA
CASSPTTGVGTEAFF
TGTGCCAGCTCACCGACGACAGGGGTGGGCACTGAAGCTTTCTTT
>TRBJ2-7|TRBD2|TRBV6-5|once
CASSYASGCEQYF
TGTGCCAGCAGCTACGCTAGCGGTTGCGAGCAGTACTTC
>TRBJ2-1|TRBD2|TRBV11-2|NA
CASSLGRGVFNDQFF
TGTGCCAGCAGCCTCGGACGGGGGGTTTTTAATGACCAGTTCTTC
>TRBJ2-7|NA|TRBV29-1|NA
CSVGGSSYEQYF
TGCAGTGTTGGGGGGAGTTCCTACGAGCAGTACTTC
>TRBJ2-7|NA|TRBV6-5|NA
CVSSHSATRRSYEQYF
TGTGTCAGCAGCCACTCGGCGACGCGACGCTCCTACGAGCAGTACTTC
>TRBJ2-1|TRBD2|TRBV11-2|NA
CASSLEAGLAGEQSF
TGTGCCAGCAGCTTAGAGGCAGGACTAGCGGGAGAGCAGTCCTTC
>TRBJ2-7|NA|TRBV28|few
CASSLQGIANEQYF
TGTGCCAGCAGTTTGCAGGGGATAGCAAACGAGCAGTACTTC
>TRBJ1-1|TRBD1|TRBV29-1|NA
CSGGQEGYQNTEAFF
TGCAGCGGGGGACAGGAAGGCTATCAGAACACTGAAGCTTTCTTT
>TRBJ2-1|NA|TRBV25-1|NA
CAISEVAGNEQFF
TGTGCCATCAGTGAAGTGGCAGGGAATGAGCAGTTCTTC
>TRBJ2-5|TRBD2|TRBV6-5|NA
CASSYSIRASGRLGTQYF
TGTGCCAGCAGTTACTCGATCAGGGCTAGCGGTCGCCTGGGGACCCAGTACTTC
>TRBJ2-3|NA|TRBV2|NA
CASSGNRDTDTQYF
TGTGCCAGCAGTGGCAACAGGGACACAGATACGCAGTATTTT
>TRBJ2-1|TRBD2|TRBV15|NA
CATSGAGSYNEQFF
TGTGCCACCAGCGGAGCGGGATCCTACAATGAGCAGTTCTTC
>TRBJ2-7|TRBD2|TRBV4-1|many
CASSHVTSGRAWQYF
TGCGCCAGCAGCCATGTTACTAGCGGGAGGGCCTGGCAGTACTTC
>TRBJ2-7|NA|TRBV7-3|NA
CASSLRSVRLPYEQYF
TGTGCCAGCAGCTTAAGGTCCGTGAGGTTACCCTACGAGCAGTACTTC
>TRBJ2-5|NA|TRBV11-2|few
CASSLEFGSTQYF
TGTGCCAGCAGCTTAGAGTTCGGGAGCACCCAGTACTTC
>TRBJ2-1|TRBD2|TRBV10-3|many
CASSPRTSGYNEQFF
TGTGCCTCATCGCCCCGGACTAGCGGTTACAATGAGCAGTTCTTC
>TRBJ2-2|TRBD2|TRBV11-3|NA
CASSKGLAPRNAGELFF
TGTGCCAGCAGCAAGGGACTAGCTCCTCGAAACGCCGGGGAGCTGTTTTTT
>TRBJ2-7|NA|TRBV12-3/TRBV12-4|many
CASSPMAQRADEQYF
TGTGCCAGCAGTCCGATGGCGCAAAGGGCTGACGAGCAGTACTTC
>TRBJ2-2|NA|TRBV11-3|NA
CASSIVSSGELFF
TGTGCCAGCAGCATCGTCAGCTCCGGGGAGCTGTTTTTT
>TRBJ2-7|TRBD2|TRBV6-1|NA
CTSSKKSGRAAYEQYF
TGTACCAGCAGTAAGAAGAGCGGGAGGGCCGCTTACGAGCAGTACTTC
>TRBJ2-3|TRBD2|TRBV12-3/TRBV12-4|NA
CASSLDGLAALRDTQYF
TGTGCCAGCAGTTTAGATGGACTAGCGGCCCTCCGGGATACGCAGTATTTT
>TRBJ1-6|TRBD1|TRBV12-3/TRBV12-4|NA
CASGLGQENSPLHF
TGTGCTAGCGGTTTGGGACAGGAGAATTCACCCCTCCACTTT
>TRBJ1-1|TRBD1|TRBV5-1|NA
CDSSSTGTGRGTEAFF
TGCGACAGCAGCTCCACCGGGACAGGACGGGGCACTGAAGCTTTCTTT
>TRBJ2-7|NA|TRBV7-9|few
CASSFPSFDEQYF
TGTGCCAGCAGCTTCCCCAGCTTCGACGAGCAGTACTTC
>TRBJ1-6|TRBD1|TRBV11-2|NA
CVGSLSGTGFSPLHF
TGTGTCGGCAGCTTAAGTGGGACAGGATTCTCACCCCTCCACTTT
>TRBJ2-7|TRBD2|TRBV11-1|NA
CASSLGHSGTRCVQYF
TGTGCCAGCAGCTTAGGGCATAGCGGGACTCGTTGCGTACAGTACTTC
>TRBJ2-1|NA|TRBV5-8|NA
CASTGDAAPYNEQFF
TGTGCCAGCACCGGTGACGCAGCCCCCTACAATGAGCAGTTCTTC
>TRBJ1-2|NA|TRBV5-1|NA
CASSHGRANYGYTF
TGCGCCAGCAGCCACGGCAGAGCTAACTATGGCTACACCTTC
>TRBJ2-3|TRBD2|TRBV6-1|NA
CASSGFASGSAQNTQYF
TGTGCCAGCAGTGGATTCGCTAGCGGGAGTGCACAGAATACGCAGTATTTT
>TRBJ2-5|NA|TRBV10-3|few
CAISETSYGTQYF
TGTGCCATCAGTGAGACCTCATACGGGACCCAGTACTTC
>TRBJ2-3|TRBD1|TRBV4-1|NA
CASSPRDRGQYTQYF
TGCGCCAGCAGCCCTCGCGATAGGGGGCAATATACGCAGTATTTT
>TRBJ2-3|NA|TRBV12-3/TRBV12-4|NA
CASSSTSYYTDTQYF
TGTGCCAGCAGCTCGACTAGTTACTACACAGATACGCAGTATTTT
>TRBJ1-5|NA|TRBV5-4|few
CASSEPGTPKYSNQPQHF
TGTGCCAGCAGCGAGCCCGGGACACCAAAATATAGCAATCAGCCCCAGCATTTT
>TRBJ1-2|NA|TRBV29-1|many
CSVERPHRVVGYTF
TGCAGCGTTGAAAGGCCCCACAGGGTCGTGGGCTACACCTTC
>TRBJ2-3|TRBD2|TRBV5-5|many
CASSLGPSGRTRTDTQYF
TGTGCCAGCAGCTTGGGGCCTAGCGGGAGGACCCGCACAGATACGCAGTATTTT
>TRBJ2-1|NA|TRBV11-3|NA
CASSSRGARTMGNVHFF
TGTGCCAGCAGTTCCCGGGGGGCGCGGACCATGGGCAATGTGCATTTCTTC
>TRBJ1-5|NA|TRBV12-3/TRBV12-4|NA
CARVLNRNQPQHF
TGTGCCAGGGTCCTAAACAGGAATCAGCCCCAGCATTTT